The 32 T cell receptor beta chains in this list originate from one sample, sequenced in a study of blood T cells in healthy people across ages. The authors ran a second PCR of roughly 6 to 12 cycles using a sample-barcoded 5' primer and a J-beta primer mix. TCRdb reprocessed the 5' RACE reads with MiXCR, giving one entry per CDR3 protein. The data contain hundreds of thousands of distinct CDR3 sequences, approximately 52% of them seen just once; the ten biggest clones take up 13%. Sample: blood. The source is a woman of 80 years or more in good health.

This clonotype was seen more than once but under ten times. This sequence joins TRBV9 and TRBJ2-5; D not certain. With 0 bases removed from V and 11 bases from J, the gap between germline ends came to 14 bases. The CDR3 extends over 13 amino acids. Germline loops: CDR1 SGDLS, CDR2 YYNGEE. CDR3 sequence (DNA): TGTGCCAGCAGCGTAGTTCATCGGAATGAGCAGTACTTC. It encodes CASSVVHRNEQYF. Drawing the rest from reference TRBV9 and TRBJ2-5, the complete variable domain is DSGVTQTPKHLITATGQRVTLRCSPRSGDLSVYWYQQSLDQGLQFLIQYYNGEERAKGNILERFSAQQFPDLHSELNLSSLELGDSALYFCASSVVHRNEQYFGPGTRLLVL.

Concerning this clonotype itself: A read error may be the cause here, since a much bigger clone is one base away. The rearrangement joins TRBV7-3 to TRBJ2-7; 8 nucleotides align to TRBD2. Germline V gene data show CDR1 as SGHTA and CDR2 as FQGTGA. The CDR3 runs to 13 residues. V lost 5 bases and J lost 7; bases outside the gene matches: 7. CDR3 sequence (DNA): TGTGCCAGCAGCACGGGACTAGTGGATGAGCAGTACTTC. Translating it yields CASSTGLVDEQYF.

This clonotype was seen a handful of times. The chain is built from TRBV20-1 and TRBJ1-1; D is uncertain. Germline lookup yields CDR1 DFQATT and CDR2 SNEGSKA (reference sequence). Deletions cut 3 bases from V and 0 bases from J, with 5 bases between. The CDR3 is 12 residues long. As DNA, the CDR3 is TGCAGTGCTAGGACCTTGAACACTGAAGCTTTCTTT. This gives the protein CSARTLNTEAFF.

This clonotype has at least ten counts. The chain combines TRBV20-1 with TRBJ1-5, with 8 positions matching TRBD1. CDR1 and CDR2 (germline): DFQATT, SNEGSKA (reference sequence). The CDR3 extends over 16 amino acids. V shed 0 bases and J 5 bases; nucleotides not matched to a gene: 9. The DNA for the CDR3 is TGCAGTGCTAGAGATTGGTCTCGACAGGGGCATCAGCCCCAGCATTTT. Translation gives CSARDWSRQGHQPQHF.

Worth noting for this clonotype: At one end, the junction sequence differs from germline, possibly due to a read error. CDR3 in amino acids: CASSSVAGAKTIQYF. For the CDR3, the DNA is TGTGCCAGCAGTTCCGTAGCGGGAGCCAAAACCATTCAGTACTTC. The rearrangement joins TRBV12-3 or TRBV12-4 to TRBJ2-4; 9 bases fit TRBD2. This CDR3 spans 15 amino acids.

This clonotype was counted once. This may arise from a read error, as a much more abundant clone is one base away. The gene calls are TRBV20-1 and TRBJ2-4; 7 bases are shared with TRBD2. After removal of 4 bases from V and 13 bases from J, the junction contained 16 bases not matched to a gene. In germline, CDR1 is DFQATT, CDR2 SNEGSKA (reference sequence). The CDR3 is 14 residues long. The CDR3 sequence is CSAILAGLTYKQYF. The CDR3 nucleotides read TGCAGTGCTATCTTGGCGGGACTAACCTACAAGCAGTACTTC.

This clonotype was found once. The junction departs from the called germline gene at one end, perhaps through a read error. The V gene is TRBV4-1, the J gene TRBJ1-4; D is unclear. CDR3 length: 15 amino acids. Germline CDR1 reads MGHRA; CDR2 reads YSYEKL. The CDR3 spells CACSQGSGTNEKLFF. Here the CDR3 DNA reads TGCGCCTGCAGCCAAGGGAGTGGCACTAATGAAAAACTGTTTTTT.

Many counts were recorded for this clonotype. This sequence joins TRBV27 and TRBJ2-7; TRBD1 matches at 7 bases. The germline V gene encodes CDR1 MNHEY and CDR2 SMNVEV (reference sequence). V lost 4 bases, J lost 6 bases, and 6 bases stayed unmatched. This CDR3 comprises 13 residues. CDR3 protein: CASSSPDRVEQYF. In DNA, the CDR3 is TGTGCCAGCAGTTCCCCCGACAGGGTCGAGCAGTACTTC.

This clonotype was detected ten times or more. The chain couples TRBV6-2 or TRBV6-3 to TRBJ2-3; weak D call: TRBD2 (6 bases). The CDR3 contains 15 residues. The germline CDR1 and CDR2 sequences are MNHEY and SVGEGT. V lost 0 bases, J lost 0 bases, and 7 bases lay in between. In nucleotides, the CDR3 is TGTGCCAGCAGTTACTCGGAGGGAAGCACAGATACGCAGTATTTT. This codes for CASSYSEGSTDTQYF.

This sequence joins TRBV12-3 or TRBV12-4 and TRBJ1-6; D not resolved. The CDR3 contains 15 residues. Trimming cost V 1 base and J 5 bases, with 9 bases left between them. This CDR3 is CASSLVNPDNSPLHF. CDR3 bases: TGTGCCAGCAGTTTAGTGAACCCGGATAATTCACCCCTCCACTTT.

This chain uses TRBV10-3 with TRBJ2-3; perhaps TRBD1 as D (6 bases). The CDR3 contains 15 residues. V was pared by 2 bases and J by 4 bases, with 13 bases between. Germline V lookup: CDR1 ENHRY, CDR2 SYGVKD. The CDR3 spells CAISEARDIPDTQYF. Here the CDR3 DNA reads TGTGCCATCAGTGAGGCCCGGGACATCCCAGATACGCAGTATTTT.

To note about this clonotype: Since a much larger clone is just one base distant, this may be a read error. The J gene is TRBJ2-1, the V gene TRBV11-1, with D hard to call. The CDR3 sequence is 13 residues long. Trimming pared 4 bases from V and 5 bases from J, leaving 9 bases between. CDR1 SGHAT and CDR2 FQDESV come from the germline V gene (reference sequence). The CDR3, as DNA: TGTGCCAGCAGCTGGTCACTCGACAATGAGCAGTTCTTC. It codes for CASSWSLDNEQFF. Variable domain in full (rest from reference TRBV11-1 and TRBJ2-1): EAEVAQSPRYKITEKSQAVAFWCDPISGHATLYWYRQILGQGPELLVQFQDESVVDDSQLPKDRFSAERLKGVDSTLKIQPAELGDSAMYLCASSWSLDNEQFFGPGTRLTVL.

V gene TRBV12-3 or TRBV12-4 combines with J gene TRBJ1-5; D gene uncertain. V gave up 6 bases and J gave up 7 bases, with 13 bases separating them. The CDR3 is 13 residues long. CDR3 DNA: TGTGCCAGCAGCGGCGGGGTTAACCAGCCCCAGCATTTT. It translates to CASSGGVNQPQHF.

J is TRBJ2-4 and V is TRBV20-1, with 10 bases that match TRBD2. Unmatched junction bases numbered 11, after V lost 1 base and J lost 8 bases. Germline-derived CDR1 and CDR2 are DFQATT and SNEGSKA (reference sequence). The CDR3 is 16 residues long. CDR3 protein: CSARVRLAGRGDIQYF. The DNA for the CDR3 is TGCAGTGCTAGAGTACGACTAGCGGGTAGGGGGGACATTCAGTACTTC.

The chain has TRBV29-1 and TRBJ1-5, with D tentatively TRBD1 (5 bases). Germline-derived CDR1 and CDR2 are SQVTM and ANQGSEA. This CDR3 is 12 amino acids long. The V gene lost 8 bases and the J gene lost 4 bases, with 12 bases spanning the gap. As DNA, the CDR3 is TGCAGCTATCGGGACGCTAATCAGCCCCAGCATTTT. The encoded protein is CSYRDANQPQHF.

This chain joins TRBV29-1 and TRBJ2-1; D may be TRBD1 or TRBD2 (5 bases each). Trimming left V 6 bases short and J 9 bases short, with 24 bases between. Per the germline V gene, CDR1 is SQVTM and CDR2 is ANQGSEA. CDR3 length equals 15 residues. The CDR3 DNA reads TGCAGCGTAGCAAGGGTGGGCAGCCCCGGGACTGAGCAGTTCTTC. Translation gives CSVARVGSPGTEQFF.

As to this clonotype: A much more abundant neighbour one base away suggests this may be a read error. The J gene is TRBJ2-3, the V gene TRBV5-1; TRBD2 matches 8 bases. The germline CDR1 and CDR2 sequences are SGHRS and YFSETQ. CDR3 size: 14 residues. V lost 2 bases to trimming and J lost 6 bases; unmatched junction nucleotides: 5. CDR3: CASSLTGGEDTQYF. The DNA for the CDR3 is TGCGCCAGCAGCTTAACGGGAGGGGAGGATACGCAGTATTTT.

This clonotype was observed a few times. CDR3 region: CASSTVEELFF. CDR3 bases: TGTGCCAGCAGCACCGTGGAGGAGCTGTTTTTT. The V and J genes are TRBV11-2 and TRBJ2-2; D is ambiguous. Germline CDR1 reads SGHAT; CDR2 reads FQNNGV. The length of the CDR3 is 11 residues. The V gene lost 5 bases and the J gene lost 10 bases, with 8 bases spanning the gap.

On this clonotype: Just one base apart from a much larger clone, this may be a read error. The chain links TRBV5-1 to TRBJ2-7; D gene ambiguous. Between the trimmed V and J ends, which lost 0 bases and 7 bases, there was a span of 14 bases. The CDR3 spans 14 residues. Per germline, CDR1 SGHRS and CDR2 YFSETQ. CDR3 protein: CASSLGPLINEQYF. The CDR3 region has the DNA TGCGCCAGCAGCTTGGGGCCTCTCATTAATGAGCAGTACTTC.

V usage is TRBV29-1 and J usage is TRBJ2-7; 11 positions agree with TRBD1. CDR1 and CDR2 from the germline V gene are SQVTM and ANQGSEA. The V and J ends lost 7 bases and 2 bases, in that order; junction bases with no gene match: 7. This CDR3 is built from 14 residues. The CDR3 is CSAGQGAGTYEQYF. In DNA form, the CDR3 reads TGCAGCGCCGGACAGGGGGCTGGAACCTACGAGCAGTACTTC.

Only a few counts were recorded for this clonotype. This chain links TRBV3-1 with TRBJ2-7; D call uncertain. The closer fit of TRBJ2-5 to the DNA end suggests the J call may be wrong. Germline-derived CDR1 and CDR2 are LGHDT and YNNKEL (reference sequence). The CDR3 runs 13 residues. CDR3 sequence: CASSQAQLQTQYF. The CDR3 DNA sequence: TGTGCCAGCAGCCAAGCTCAGTTGCAGACCCAGTACTTC.

Ten or more counts support this clonotype. V usage is TRBV20-1 and J usage is TRBJ2-3, with D uncertain. Germline V gene sequence: CDR1 DFQATT, CDR2 SNEGSKA (reference sequence). Trimming left V 4 bases short and J 0 bases short, with 14 bases between. The CDR3 has 15 residues. CDR3 in DNA: TGCAGTGCTACCTGGCTTGTGAAGAGCACAGATACGCAGTATTTT. Protein sequence: CSATWLVKSTDTQYF.

This clonotype is termed medium-sized. With a much larger clone just one base away, this may be a read error. The chain uses TRBV7-3 and TRBJ1-1, with D perhaps matching TRBD1 (5 bases). V was trimmed by 4 bases and J by 2 bases, leaving 8 bases between them. This CDR3 is 13 amino acids long. Germline CDR1 SGHTA, CDR2 FQGTGA. The CDR3 DNA is TGTGCCAGCAGCTGCAGGGTCAACACTGAAGCTTTCTTT. Translated, it gives CASSCRVNTEAFF.

CDR3 loop: CASSYSLTQETQYF. CDR3 DNA sequence: TGTGCCAGCAGTTATTCGCTGACACAAGAGACCCAGTACTTC. The genes are TRBV6-6 and TRBJ2-5; D is uncertain. The CDR3 is 14 amino acids. Trimming removed 3 bases at V and 2 bases at J, with 10 bases between. Germline V lookup: CDR1 MNHNY, CDR2 SVGAGI (reference sequence).

Many counts were recorded for this clonotype. V and J are TRBV6-5 and TRBJ1-5; TRBD1 aligns across 7 bases. From germline, CDR1 is MNHEY and CDR2 SVGAGI. With V trimmed by 6 bases and J by 5 bases, 10 bases remained unmatched. The CDR3 has 15 amino acids. CDR3 nucleotide sequence: TGTGCCAGCAGCAGACTGACAGGGCTCGATCAGCCCCAGCATTTT. Its protein is CASSRLTGLDQPQHF.

With respect to this clonotype: A single base separates this from a much larger clone, so it may be a read error. J is TRBJ1-2 and V is TRBV28, with 8 bases identical to TRBD1. This CDR3 comprises 13 residues. Germline CDR1 is MDHEN and CDR2 is SYDVKM. CDR3 loop: CASSSGQAYDYTF. The CDR3 nucleotides are TGTGCCAGCAGTTCGGGACAGGCCTATGACTACACCTTC.

This clonotype was seen only a few times. The chain combines TRBV28 with TRBJ2-1; D call uncertain. This CDR3 contains 11 residues. Trimming left V 7 bases short and J 5 bases short, with 6 bases between. In germline, CDR1 is MDHEN, CDR2 SYDVKM. CDR3 nucleotide sequence: TGTGCCAGCACTTCCCACAATGAGCAGTTCTTC. The encoded protein is CASTSHNEQFF.

The rearrangement links TRBV9 to TRBJ2-1; 9 nucleotides agree with TRBD2. Per germline, CDR1 SGDLS and CDR2 YYNGEE. Trimming took 1 base from V and 7 from J; bases not matched to a gene: 3. The CDR3 spans 14 residues. CDR3 nucleotide sequence: TGTGCCAGCAGCGTACGAACTAGCGGGAATGAGCAGTTCTTC. Translating gives CASSVRTSGNEQFF.

The chain joins TRBV6-1 to TRBJ2-1, with 8 bases fitting TRBD1. Per the germline V gene, CDR1 is MNHNS and CDR2 is SASEGT. Trimming at V came to 10 bases and at J to 6 bases, leaving 17 bases not matched to a gene. This CDR3 comprises 16 residues. Here the CDR3 DNA reads TGTGCCACCAGGGGAATAGGGCAGGGGGCGATCAATGAGCAGTTCTTC. Translated: CATRGIGQGAINEQFF.

As regards this clonotype: This may be a read error: a much more frequent sequence differs by one nucleotide. The chain employs TRBV2 and TRBJ2-7, with 12 bases identical to TRBD2. The J segment lost 7 bases and the V segment lost 6 bases, leaving 7 bases of the junction unmatched. This CDR3 has 14 amino acids. The germline V gene has CDR1 SNHLY and CDR2 FYNNEI. The CDR3, as DNA: TGTGCCAGCAGGAGACTAGCGGGAGATGGTGAGCAGTACTTC. Encoded protein: CASRRLAGDGEQYF.

This clonotype was observed at least ten times. This chain uses TRBV3-1 with TRBJ2-6, with 8 bases identical to TRBD1. CDR1 and CDR2 (germline): LGHDT, YNNKEL (reference sequence). Germline trimming cut 5 bases from V and 1 base from J; bases unmatched to any gene: 13. The CDR3 spans 19 residues. The CDR3 DNA follows: TGTGCCAGCAGCTCCACTGGGACAGGTGGTCCTTCTGGGGCCAACGTCCTGACTTTC. It yields the protein CASSSTGTGGPSGANVLTF.

There are many counts of this clonotype. This chain uses TRBV12-3 or TRBV12-4 with TRBJ2-5; D unresolved. V was cut by 3 bases and J by 3 bases, with 5 bases left in between. This CDR3 comprises 12 residues. The CDR3 protein is CASSFPEETQYF. The CDR3, as DNA: TGTGCCAGCAGTTTCCCCGAAGAGACCCAGTACTTC.